The rows below give T cell receptor beta chains drawn from one sample of a study of blood T cell repertoires in COVID-19. TCRdb's table, derived via immunoSEQ multiplex PCR, lists solely in-frame clones and lacks some. This table holds more than 65,000 clones, around 80% found once. The sample was peripheral blood. The receptors were sampled from a woman older than 75 with acute or convalescent COVID-19. Each CDR3 is given with its conserved first and last residue. Each record gives: D gene, V gene, J gene, clone size, CDR3 protein, CDR3 DNA. The D gene is left open where the match is weak. Only some rows state a clone size, as once, few, many or a class for expanded clones.

d_call: TRBD2; v_call: TRBV7-2; j_call: TRBJ2-1; clone_size: NA; cdr3_aa: CASSLVIPGLGLRNEQFF; cdr3_nt: TGTGCCAGCAGCTTAGTTATTCCGGGACTAGGTCTTCGCAATGAGCAGTTCTTC
d_call: NA; v_call: TRBV4-1; j_call: TRBJ2-7; clone_size: many; cdr3_aa: CASSQDSFRGEQYF; cdr3_nt: TGCGCCAGCAGCCAAGACTCCTTTCGCGGCGAGCAGTACTTC
d_call: TRBD1; v_call: TRBV18; j_call: TRBJ1-4; clone_size: once; cdr3_aa: CASSPITGARGEKLFF; cdr3_nt: TGTGCCAGCTCACCAATAACAGGGGCCCGTGGTGAAAAACTGTTTTTT
d_call: NA; v_call: TRBV3-1/TRBV3-2; j_call: TRBJ1-1; clone_size: once; cdr3_aa: CASSQAEWTEAFF; cdr3_nt: TGTGCCAGCAGCCAAGCGGAGTGGACTGAAGCTTTCTTT
d_call: NA; v_call: TRBV28; j_call: TRBJ2-7; clone_size: NA; cdr3_aa: CASSSYTSGNEQYF; cdr3_nt: TGTGCCAGCAGTTCTTATACCTCGGGTAACGAGCAGTACTTC
d_call: NA; v_call: TRBV27; j_call: TRBJ2-7; clone_size: NA; cdr3_aa: CASSPRTVTSYEQYF; cdr3_nt: TGTGCCAGCAGTCCGCGGACAGTTACCTCCTACGAGCAGTACTTC
d_call: NA; v_call: TRBV27; j_call: TRBJ2-7; clone_size: NA; cdr3_aa: CASRPGLSYEQYF; cdr3_nt: TGTGCCAGCAGACCGGGACTCTCCTACGAGCAGTACTTC
d_call: NA; v_call: TRBV27; j_call: TRBJ1-3; clone_size: NA; cdr3_aa: CASSRRGGDIRNTIYF; cdr3_nt: TGTGCCAGCAGCCGGCGAGGGGGGGACATAAGAAACACCATATATTTT
d_call: NA; v_call: TRBV10-3; j_call: TRBJ1-2; clone_size: NA; cdr3_aa: CAISMEINYGYTF; cdr3_nt: TGTGCCATCAGTATGGAGATTAACTATGGCTACACCTTC
d_call: TRBD2; v_call: TRBV28; j_call: TRBJ2-1; clone_size: many; cdr3_aa: CASSFRTSGAYNEQFF; cdr3_nt: TGTGCCAGCAGTTTCCGGACTAGCGGGGCCTACAATGAGCAGTTCTTC
d_call: NA; v_call: TRBV7-9; j_call: TRBJ1-5; clone_size: NA; cdr3_aa: CASSLFGRGVHQPQHF; cdr3_nt: TGTGCCAGCAGCTTATTTGGCAGGGGAGTCCATCAGCCCCAGCATTTT
d_call: NA; v_call: TRBV11-2; j_call: TRBJ1-2; clone_size: NA; cdr3_aa: CASSPSVKEVATF; cdr3_nt: TGTGCCAGCAGTCCGTCGGTGAAAGAGGTAGCGACCTTC
d_call: NA; v_call: TRBV28; j_call: TRBJ1-1; clone_size: NA; cdr3_aa: CASSPVSTEAFF; cdr3_nt: TGTGCCAGCAGTCCCGTATCGACTGAAGCTTTCTTT
d_call: TRBD1; v_call: TRBV27; j_call: TRBJ2-7; clone_size: NA; cdr3_aa: CASSWTGGHEQYF; cdr3_nt: TGTGCCAGCAGCTGGACAGGGGGACACGAGCAGTACTTC
d_call: TRBD1; v_call: TRBV2; j_call: TRBJ1-6; clone_size: NA; cdr3_aa: CASSTGQGFNSPLHF; cdr3_nt: TGTGCCAGCAGCACGGGACAGGGTTTCAATTCACCCCTCCACTTT
d_call: NA; v_call: TRBV19; j_call: TRBJ1-5; clone_size: NA; cdr3_aa: CASTRGRNQPQHF; cdr3_nt: TGTGCCTCGACCAGGGGTCGCAATCAGCCCCAGCATTTT
d_call: TRBD1; v_call: TRBV2; j_call: TRBJ2-7; clone_size: once; cdr3_aa: CASRGQALNEQYF; cdr3_nt: TGTGCCAGCAGAGGACAGGCGTTGAACGAGCAGTACTTC
d_call: NA; v_call: TRBV5-1; j_call: TRBJ1-1; clone_size: NA; cdr3_aa: CASSLERGGNHEAFF; cdr3_nt: TGCGCCAGCAGCTTGGAACGGGGGGGAAACCATGAAGCTTTCTTT
d_call: TRBD1; v_call: TRBV2; j_call: TRBJ2-7; clone_size: NA; cdr3_aa: CAIVTGGGYEQYF; cdr3_nt: TGTGCCATCGTGACAGGGGGGGGCTACGAGCAGTACTTC
d_call: TRBD2; v_call: TRBV7-8; j_call: TRBJ2-1; clone_size: few; cdr3_aa: CASSEPAGGFGNEQFF; cdr3_nt: TGTGCCAGCAGCGAGCCAGCGGGAGGGTTTGGGAATGAGCAGTTCTTC
d_call: TRBD2; v_call: TRBV6-6; j_call: TRBJ2-7; clone_size: NA; cdr3_aa: CASSYTAGGKSYEQYF; cdr3_nt: TGTGCCAGCAGTTACACAGCGGGAGGGAAATCCTACGAGCAGTACTTC
d_call: TRBD1; v_call: TRBV5-1; j_call: TRBJ1-2; clone_size: NA; cdr3_aa: CASSFPGQGNYGYTF; cdr3_nt: TGCGCCAGCAGCTTTCCGGGACAGGGGAACTATGGCTACACCTTC
d_call: NA; v_call: TRBV10-3; j_call: TRBJ2-2; clone_size: few; cdr3_aa: CAISVWALVSGELFF; cdr3_nt: TGTGCCATCAGTGTGTGGGCCCTTGTTTCCGGGGAGCTGTTTTTT
d_call: TRBD2; v_call: TRBV19; j_call: TRBJ2-4; clone_size: NA; cdr3_aa: CASSQGLAGGHKNIQYF; cdr3_nt: TGTGCCAGTAGTCAGGGACTAGCGGGAGGGCACAAAAACATTCAGTACTTC
d_call: TRBD2; v_call: TRBV19; j_call: TRBJ2-3; clone_size: NA; cdr3_aa: CVSSIALAGGSTDTQYF; cdr3_nt: TGTGTCAGTAGTATAGCCCTAGCGGGAGGAAGCACAGATACGCAGTATTTT
d_call: TRBD1; v_call: TRBV9; j_call: TRBJ2-5; clone_size: NA; cdr3_aa: CASSVEGALKETQYF; cdr3_nt: TGTGCCAGCAGCGTAGAGGGGGCGCTGAAAGAGACCCAGTACTTC
d_call: NA; v_call: TRBV10-3; j_call: TRBJ2-7; clone_size: once; cdr3_aa: CAIRGPSSYEQYF; cdr3_nt: TGTGCCATCAGGGGCCCGAGCTCCTACGAGCAGTACTTC
d_call: NA; v_call: TRBV6-6; j_call: TRBJ1-3; clone_size: few; cdr3_aa: CASSYSDTTPGNTIYF; cdr3_nt: TGTGCCAGCAGTTACTCTGACACCACCCCTGGAAACACCATATATTTT
d_call: TRBD2; v_call: TRBV6-2/TRBV6-3; j_call: TRBJ2-7; clone_size: few; cdr3_aa: CASSKLLGEGRVSYEQYF; cdr3_nt: TGTGCCAGCAGTAAACTCCTTGGCGAGGGGAGGGTCTCCTACGAGCAGTACTTC
d_call: NA; v_call: TRBV7-8; j_call: TRBJ2-7; clone_size: NA; cdr3_aa: CASSLGHAGEQYF; cdr3_nt: TGTGCCAGCAGCTTAGGCCATGCAGGGGAGCAGTACTTC
d_call: TRBD2; v_call: TRBV5-1; j_call: TRBJ2-1; clone_size: NA; cdr3_aa: CASSTFGLAGSYDEQFF; cdr3_nt: TGCGCCAGCAGCACCTTCGGACTAGCGGGATCATACGATGAGCAGTTCTTC
d_call: TRBD1; v_call: TRBV30; j_call: TRBJ1-5; clone_size: NA; cdr3_aa: CAWSVRGRGNQPQHF; cdr3_nt: TGTGCCTGGAGTGTTAGGGGGCGCGGCAATCAGCCCCAGCATTTT
d_call: TRBD2; v_call: TRBV10-1; j_call: TRBJ2-1; clone_size: NA; cdr3_aa: CASSSGRRYNEQFF; cdr3_nt: TGCGCCAGCAGCAGCGGGAGAAGGTACAATGAGCAGTTCTTC
d_call: NA; v_call: TRBV3-1/TRBV3-2; j_call: TRBJ1-5; clone_size: NA; cdr3_aa: CASSLGRQDQPQHF; cdr3_nt: TGTGCCAGCAGCCTCGGGCGACAGGATCAGCCCCAGCATTTT
d_call: NA; v_call: TRBV10-3; j_call: TRBJ2-5; clone_size: NA; cdr3_aa: CAINQGGETQYF; cdr3_nt: TGTGCCATCAATCAGGGTGGTGAGACCCAGTACTTC
d_call: NA; v_call: TRBV5-4; j_call: TRBJ1-6; clone_size: NA; cdr3_aa: CASSLTSFSPLHF; cdr3_nt: TGTGCCAGCAGCTTGACCAGTTTCTCACCCCTCCACTTT
d_call: NA; v_call: TRBV4-3; j_call: TRBJ1-1; clone_size: NA; cdr3_aa: CASSQEGGIEAFF; cdr3_nt: TGCGCCAGCAGCCAAGAAGGAGGGATTGAAGCTTTCTTT